This TCR beta chain derives from a study of blood T cells in healthy people across ages. This CDR3 spans 15 amino acids. Unmatched junction bases numbered 4, after V lost 2 bases and J lost 5 bases. Germline V CDR1 and CDR2: MNHNS, SASEGT. Alongside a J-beta primer mix, a sample-barcoded 5' primer served in a second PCR lasting about 6 to 12 cycles. TCRdb called the 5' RACE reads again in MiXCR, with one record for every CDR3 protein. The sample carries around 650,000 distinct CDR3 sequences, around 41% recorded once. The source of this sequence is a man older than 75 in good health. The sample comprised blood. The chain employs TRBV6-1 and TRBJ2-2, with 8 nucleotides matching TRBD1. CDR3 DNA: TGTGCCAGCAGTGAACAGGGGGCGGGTACCGGGGAGCTGTTTTTT. This translates into CASSEQGAGTGELFF.